The present entry profiles one T cell receptor (beta chain) with its context. No cognate antigen has been identified for it. One junction end disagrees with the germline gene, perhaps due to a read error. CDR1 and CDR2 are drawn from the germline V gene (reference sequence): SGHKS, YYEKEE. The CDR3 spans 16 residues, from the cysteine through the phenylalanine. The entry retains the CDR3 DNA only, 48 bases that are in frame from base 1. These data belong to a study of T cells after posttransplantation cyclophosphamide (TCRdb year 2016). Describing the broader study: T cell repertoire reconstitution was tracked by TRB sequencing after myeloablative bone marrow transplantation in which posttransplantation cyclophosphamide was used as GVHD prophylaxis. Public TRB sequences were queried against a database of over 3,600 sequences associated with responses to pathogens, tumor antigens, self-antigens and alloantigens. Blood from all 34 PTCy patients with 1-year posttransplant specimens was subjected to TRB sequencing. In 3 patients, TRB sequencing was also performed on up to roughly 3 more blood samples taken 2 to 5.2 years after transplant, and in a handful of patients, pretransplant blood was also TRB-sequenced. Samples from a few dozen PTCy-treated patients, along with samples from 15 to 20 of their related bone marrow donors, underwent antigen receptor sequencing. Because TRA and TRB clonality correlated tightly in 10 or so samples, later TCR analyses were limited to TRB.

General findings and caveats noted by the study authors: The TRB repertoires of T cells infiltrating skin or the GI tract showed only limited overlap with the TRB repertoires found in blood. Across around 40 patients, TRB clonality was highly associated with recipient CMV seropositivity and CMV reactivation, and diversity in PTCy patients was similar to diversity in CNI/methotrexate controls. At 1-2 months, donor-recipient similarity was low but rose over the first year, and the later blood repertoires were often dominated by donor CD8+ memory clones.

The treatment or condition label of this sample denotes: high-dose cyclophosphamide on days +3 and +4 as single-agent GVHD prophylaxis. Busulfan and fludarabine conditioning, a related or unrelated marrow graft, and cyclophosphamide on days +3 and +4 were given to PTCy patients. The PTCy-treated patients were enrolled in a prospective multi-institutional clinical trial. Peripheral blood and bone marrow mononuclear cells were isolated by Ficoll-Hypaque density centrifugation and cryopreserved. Genomic DNA was used for TRB sequencing, which was performed with the immunoSEQ assay at survey resolution or with the hsTCRB kit. Regarding the original processing steps: The immunoSEQ software handled the initial read processing, while the LymphoSeq R package was used for the repertoire analyses. Clonality was calculated as 1 minus normalized Shannon entropy, and the Gini coefficient was also calculated for each TRB dataset. Phenotypes of unsorted samples were inferred by mapping TRB sequences from sorted subsets of the recipient or donor onto the same recipient's unsorted samples. Not all clones reach the TCRdb copy of this immuneACCESS table, which keeps in-frame sequences only. Checked studies attribute under half of the gap to unresolved V genes and leave the rest unexplained. V and J calls plus clone size are reproduced from that table; the DNA served to infer D and trimming. The sample table lists thousands of clones, approximately 80% of them with a count of one. The ten most abundant clones make up around 35% of the sample.

This sample comprised PBMCs, obtained less than 30 days after a stem cell transplant with posttransplant cyclophosphamide. This TCR derives from a male patient aged 45-60 years who received an allogeneic stem cell transplant from an unrelated donor, was CMV-positive, and had acute GVHD only. Some T cells may have been brought in with the graft after a transplant. This chain is built from TRBV5-5 and TRBJ2-7; 10 middle bases align to TRBD1. Here is the DNA: TGCGCCAGCAGCCGATACCGGGACAGGGGTTTCGACGAGCAGTACTTC. It translates to CASSRYRDRGFDEQYF.